The T cell receptor (beta chain) described here comes from a study of OX40 agonist ivuxolimab in advanced cancers. The protocol was immunoSEQ multiplex PCR, while the TCRdb copy is restricted to in-frame clones and leaves out a portion. The table has roughly 61,000 clones, around nine tenths seen once. The CDR3 runs to 18 residues. Germline CDR1 is KGHSH and CDR2 is LQKENI. The source material was CD4+ or CD8+ T cells sorted from blood, sampled in a trial of the OX40 agonist ivuxolimab. The receptor was isolated from an adult with an advanced solid tumor such as melanoma, head and neck, liver or kidney cancer. V usage is TRBV18 and J usage is TRBJ2-5; 7 bases line up with TRBD2. The J call may be wrong; the DNA end is better matched by TRBJ2-7. CDR3 amino acids: CASSQLAADPLSSYEQYF. CDR3 coding DNA: TGTGCCAGCTCGCAGCTAGCGGCAGACCCTCTTAGCTCCTACGAGCAGTACTTC.